This T cell receptor (beta chain) was found in a study of T cell responses to AZD1222 COVID-19 vaccine. Study-wide results and caveats: White British people made up most donors, females outnumbered males, and clonal diversity was possibly underestimated.

Turning to this clone: Antigen: not known.

TCRdb's table, derived via immunoSEQ multiplex PCR, lists solely in-frame clones and lacks some. The sample has approximately 170,000 clones, 94% seen once. The CDR3 runs 14 residues. In germline, CDR1 is MNHEY, CDR2 SMNVEV (reference sequence). Germline trimming cut 3 bases from V and 5 bases from J; bases unmatched to any gene: 4. The gene calls are TRBV27 and TRBJ2-7; TRBD2 matches 10 bases. This clonotype originated in an adult who received the AZD1222 COVID-19 vaccine. The sequencing used peripheral blood, collected 28 days after the second AZD1222 dose. Written as DNA, the CDR3 is TGTGCCAGCAGTTTCAGCGGGAGGGCGAACGAGCAGTACTTC. It yields the protein CASSFSGRANEQYF.